The present T cell receptor (beta chain) was sequenced within a study of blood T cell repertoires in COVID-19. Study-wide background: From T cells, B-cell-depleted T cells, or PBMCs came the material, which was cDNA or gDNA.

In the study's own analysis: Reference gene primer amplification yielded estimated nucleated cell counts. The table came from immunoSEQ multiplex PCR; TCRdb's copy has only in-frame clones and leaves some out. V and J calls and clone size are copied from that table; D and trimming were computed from the DNA. The repertoire consists of 140,000 to 150,000 clones, with more than 75% occurring once and the leading ten covering roughly 4.9%. The CDR3 extends over 14 amino acids. Germline CDR1 and CDR2: SGHNT and YENEEA. V was pared by 5 bases and J by 3 bases, with 10 bases between. The sample comprised peripheral blood. This rearrangement joins TRBV11-3 to TRBJ1-4; D may be TRBD1 (6 bases). This TCR was sampled from a human donor in a cohort sampled during active COVID-19. CDR3 region: CASSQQGPNEKLFF. As DNA, the CDR3 is TGTGCCAGCAGCCAACAGGGCCCTAATGAAAAACTGTTTTTT.